This T cell receptor (beta chain) was identified in a study of blood T cell repertoires in COVID-19. Study-wide context: Samples representing acute and convalescent COVID-19 were sourced from the United States, Italy and Spain. T cells, B-cell-depleted T cells, or PBMCs provided the cDNA or gDNA that served as material.

Authors' processing steps: Reference gene primers were amplified, and this amplification served to estimate nucleated cell counts. The repertoire was sequenced with immunoSEQ multiplex PCR; TCRdb's copy has only in-frame clones and lacks some. V and J calls and clone size are given by that table; D and trimming were obtained from the DNA. The sample holds about 50,000 clones; about 85% are singletons and the top ten take 5%. V was cut by 5 bases and J by 0 bases, with 20 bases left in between. Germline lookup yields CDR1 LNHDA and CDR2 SQIVND (reference sequence). The CDR3 extends over 18 amino acids. Only a few counts were recorded for this clone.

V and J are TRBV19 and TRBJ1-5, with a tentative D call TRBD1 (5 bases). Sample: peripheral blood. This clonotype was obtained from a middle-aged man with active COVID-19. The CDR3 spells CASSRRAGGVYSNQPQHF. The DNA of the CDR3 is TGTGCCAGTAGTCGGAGGGCTGGGGGTGTCTATAGCAATCAGCCCCAGCATTTT.